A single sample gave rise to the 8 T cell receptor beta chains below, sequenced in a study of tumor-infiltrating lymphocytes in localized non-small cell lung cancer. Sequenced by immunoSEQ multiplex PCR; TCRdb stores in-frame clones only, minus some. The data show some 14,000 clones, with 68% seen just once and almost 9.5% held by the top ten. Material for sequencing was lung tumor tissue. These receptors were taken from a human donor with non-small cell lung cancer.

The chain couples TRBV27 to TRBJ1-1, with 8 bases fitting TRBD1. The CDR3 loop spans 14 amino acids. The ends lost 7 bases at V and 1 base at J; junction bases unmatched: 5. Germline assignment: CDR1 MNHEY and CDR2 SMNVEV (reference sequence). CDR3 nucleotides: TGTGCCAGCAAGATTGACAGGGGGAACACTGAAGCTTTCTTT. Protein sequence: CASKIDRGNTEAFF.

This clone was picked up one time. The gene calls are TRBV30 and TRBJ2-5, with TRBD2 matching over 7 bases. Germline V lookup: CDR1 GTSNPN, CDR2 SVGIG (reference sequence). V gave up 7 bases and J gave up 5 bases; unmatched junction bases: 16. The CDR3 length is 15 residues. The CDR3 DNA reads TGTGCCTCCCCTCGGGTGGATGGGGGAGGGGAGACCCAGTACTTC. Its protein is CASPRVDGGGETQYF.

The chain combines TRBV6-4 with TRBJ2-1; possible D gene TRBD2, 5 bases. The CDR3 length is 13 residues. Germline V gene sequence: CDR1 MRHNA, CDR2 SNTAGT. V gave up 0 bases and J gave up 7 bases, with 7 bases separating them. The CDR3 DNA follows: TGTGCCAGCAGTGACTCTGGGGAGAATGAGCAGTTCTTC. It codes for CASSDSGENEQFF.

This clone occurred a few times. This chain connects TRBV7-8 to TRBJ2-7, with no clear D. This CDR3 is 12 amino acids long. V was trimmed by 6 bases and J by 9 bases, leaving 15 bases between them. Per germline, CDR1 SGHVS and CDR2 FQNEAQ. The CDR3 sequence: CASSSMASVQYF. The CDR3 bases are TGTGCCAGCAGTTCCATGGCCAGTGTGCAGTACTTC.

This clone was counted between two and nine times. CDR3 sequence reads: CASSPLGTSGTGELFF. DNA of the CDR3: TGTGCCAGCTCACCATTGGGGACTAGCGGCACCGGGGAGCTGTTTTTT. J is TRBJ2-2 and V is TRBV18; 11 positions agree with TRBD2. Germline loops: CDR1 KGHSH, CDR2 LQKENI. There are 16 residues in the CDR3. J lost 4 bases, V lost 2 bases, and 3 bases had no gene match.

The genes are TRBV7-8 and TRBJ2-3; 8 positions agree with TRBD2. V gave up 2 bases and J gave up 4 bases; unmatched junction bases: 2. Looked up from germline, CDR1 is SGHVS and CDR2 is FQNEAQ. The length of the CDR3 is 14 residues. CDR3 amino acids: CASSLMREADTQYF. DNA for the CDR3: TGTGCCAGCAGCTTAATGCGGGAGGCAGATACGCAGTATTTT.

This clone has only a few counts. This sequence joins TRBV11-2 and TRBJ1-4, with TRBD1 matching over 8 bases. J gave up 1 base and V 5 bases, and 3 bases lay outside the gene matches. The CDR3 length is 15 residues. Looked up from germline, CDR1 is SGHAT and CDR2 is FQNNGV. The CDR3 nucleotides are TGTGCCAGCAGCCTAACAGGGGGAACTAATGAAAAACTGTTTTTT. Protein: CASSLTGGTNEKLFF.

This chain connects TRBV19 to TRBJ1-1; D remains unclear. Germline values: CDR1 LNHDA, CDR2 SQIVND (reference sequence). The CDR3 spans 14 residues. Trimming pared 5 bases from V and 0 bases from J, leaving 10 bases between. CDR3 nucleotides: TGTGCCAGTAGTCAATTTCAGATGAACACTGAAGCTTTCTTT. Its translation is CASSQFQMNTEAFF.